The 20 T cell receptor beta chains below come from one sample, sequenced in a study of blood T cell repertoires in COVID-19. Only in-frame clones appear in the TCRdb table, and some are missing; sequencing was by immunoSEQ multiplex PCR. The table includes roughly 180,000 clones, about 83% detected once. Sequenced sample: peripheral blood. The receptor source for this set is a man aged 35 to 55 who had recovered from COVID-19.

The CDR3 DNA reads as TGTGCCAGCAGCTTAGGCGGGACTAGCACAGATACGCAGTATTTT. Translating gives CASSLGGTSTDTQYF. The V call is TRBV11-3, the J call TRBJ2-3; a possible D gene is TRBD2 (6 bases). Germline V gene data show CDR1 as SGHNT and CDR2 as YENEEA. The V and J ends lost 1 base and 0 bases respectively, with 8 bases between them. The CDR3 extends over 15 amino acids.

The chain recombines TRBV30 with TRBJ1-2; TRBD1 matches 7 bases. V dropped 1 base and J dropped 8; count of bases not matched to a gene: 7. In germline, CDR1 is GTSNPN, CDR2 SVGIG (reference sequence). The CDR3 is 13 amino acids. The CDR3 DNA sequence: TGTGCCTGGAGTGACGGGACAGACTGGGGCTACACCTTC. It encodes CAWSDGTDWGYTF.

V and J are TRBV7-8 and TRBJ1-2; D is undetermined. CDR1 SGHVS and CDR2 FQNEAQ come from the germline V gene. The CDR3 length is 15 residues. Trimming removed 5 bases at V and 7 bases at J, with 20 bases between. CDR3 in amino acids: CASSQRPPGERGYTF. CDR3 sequence (DNA): TGTGCCAGCAGCCAAAGACCGCCCGGGGAGCGTGGCTACACCTTC.

This chain joins TRBV10-3 and TRBJ2-5, with 9 bases that match TRBD2. Germline CDR1 reads ENHRY; CDR2 reads SYGVKD. The junction had 7 bases not matched to a gene; V was cut back by 0 bases and J by 5 bases. This CDR3 is 16 amino acids long. In DNA, the CDR3 is TGTGCCATCAGTGAGTCGTTAGCGGGGGATCTTGAGACCCAGTACTTC. Its translation: CAISESLAGDLETQYF.

This clone was found a few times. The J gene is TRBJ1-5, the V gene TRBV5-6, with D perhaps matching TRBD1 (6 bases). Germline CDR1 is SGHDT and CDR2 is YYEEEE. V was cut by 4 bases and J by 0 bases, with 20 bases left in between. The CDR3 contains 18 residues. The CDR3 loop is CASSASTDRFYSNQPQHF. The CDR3 DNA sequence: TGTGCCAGCAGCGCAAGCACGGACAGATTCTATAGCAATCAGCCCCAGCATTTT.

The chain couples TRBV11-3 to TRBJ1-1; no reliable D call. Trimming shortened V by 0 bases and J by 4 bases, and 6 bases separated the two germline ends. CDR3 length equals 13 residues. Germline assignment: CDR1 SGHNT and CDR2 YENEEA. The CDR3: CASSLEGVTEAFF. DNA for the CDR3: TGTGCCAGCAGCTTAGAGGGAGTCACTGAAGCTTTCTTT.

The V call is TRBV24-1, the J call TRBJ1-2; no definite D call. Trimming left V 2 bases short and J 1 base short, with 10 bases between. This CDR3 region has 15 residues. The germline V gene has CDR1 KGHDR and CDR2 SFDVKD. The CDR3 DNA sequence: TGTGCCACCAGTGATTCAGGCGGGGTTAACTATGGCTACACCTTC. Translation gives CATSDSGGVNYGYTF.

This clone was counted only a few times. The V gene is TRBV9, the J gene TRBJ2-7; D might be TRBD1 (6 bases). Trimming shortened V by 3 bases and J by 3 bases, and 19 bases separated the two germline ends. The CDR3 contains 16 residues. Germline values: CDR1 SGDLS, CDR2 YYNGEE. The DNA for the CDR3 is TGTGCCAGCAGCGCGCTTGGGGGCGGGCGAGGCTACGAGCAGTACTTC. This encodes CASSALGGGRGYEQYF.

The V call is TRBV7-9, the J call TRBJ2-1; TRBD1 agrees at 9 bases. Trimming cost V 1 base and J 4 bases; bases outside gene matches: 2. Germline CDR1 reads SEHNR; CDR2 reads FQNEAQ (reference sequence). This CDR3 is built from 15 residues. DNA for the CDR3: TGTGCCAGCAGCTTAGGGACAGGGGAATACAATGAGCAGTTCTTC. Its translation: CASSLGTGEYNEQFF.

This chain uses TRBV6-2 or TRBV6-3 with TRBJ2-7, with D perhaps matching TRBD2 (5 bases). The germline gives CDR1 MNHEY, CDR2 SVGEGT. V dropped 2 bases and J dropped 4 bases, with 18 bases sitting between them. The CDR3 loop spans 16 amino acids. The CDR3 is CASSYPGAAPIYEQYF. DNA for the CDR3: TGTGCCAGCAGTTACCCCGGAGCGGCGCCTATTTACGAGCAGTACTTC.

This clone was observed a handful of times. The same CDR3 arises from other DNA sequences in this sample as well. This sequence joins TRBV6-5 and TRBJ1-6; no definite D call. The V end lost 2 bases, the J end lost 8 bases, and 7 bases lay between the germline ends. This CDR3 has 13 amino acids. CDR1 and CDR2 from the germline V gene are MNHEY and SVGAGI. The CDR3 reads CASSYIGDSPLHF. Here the CDR3 DNA reads TGTGCCAGCAGTTACATCGGGGATTCACCCCTCCACTTT.

V usage is TRBV5-6 and J usage is TRBJ1-1; D perhaps matches TRBD1 (5 bases). This CDR3 has 13 residues. Germline-derived CDR1 and CDR2 are SGHDT and YYEEEE. The V end was cut by 0 bases, the J end by 6 bases, with 9 bases between. CDR3 in amino acids: CASSLEGSPEAFF. CDR3 DNA: TGTGCCAGCAGCTTGGAGGGGTCTCCTGAAGCTTTCTTT.

The V gene is TRBV7-2, the J gene TRBJ1-6; 7 bases align to TRBD1. The trim removed 5 bases at V and 11 bases at J, leaving 6 bases unmatched. The CDR3 is made up of 13 amino acids. Germline V lookup: CDR1 SGHTA, CDR2 FQGNSA. DNA for the CDR3: TGTGCCAGCAGCGGAAGACAGGGTCCACCCCTCCACTTT. It translates to CASSGRQGPPLHF.

The gene calls are TRBV27 and TRBJ1-2, with D unresolved. Looked up from germline, CDR1 is MNHEY and CDR2 is SMNVEV (reference sequence). V lost 3 bases, J lost 8 bases, and 13 bases lay in between. CDR3 length equals 13 residues. The CDR3: CASSFRPTRGYTF. The DNA of the CDR3 is TGTGCCAGCAGTTTCCGGCCCACTAGAGGCTACACCTTC.

Only a few counts were recorded for this clone. This sequence joins TRBV2 and TRBJ1-5; 10 bases align to TRBD1. The ends lost 3 bases at V and 7 bases at J; junction bases unmatched: 6. Looked up from germline, CDR1 is SNHLY and CDR2 is FYNNEI. There are 15 residues in the CDR3. CDR3 nucleotides: TGTGCCAGCAGTGATCCCGGGACAGGGGACCAGCCCCAGCATTTT. Its protein product is CASSDPGTGDQPQHF.

The chain combines TRBV6-7 with TRBJ1-1; the D gene is possibly TRBD1 (6 bases). TRBV6-7 is labeled an ORF, and its function is uncertain. The CDR3 has 12 amino acids. Trimming stripped 10 bases from V and 4 bases from J, with 13 bases between. The CDR3, as DNA: TGTGCCACCGGGGGGCGGTTCACTGAAGCTTTCTTT. This encodes CATGGRFTEAFF.

V gene TRBV11-3 combines with J gene TRBJ2-3; D gene uncertain. Germline CDR1 is SGHNT and CDR2 is YENEEA. The CDR3 is 17 residues long. Trimming shortened V by 1 base and J by 1 base, and 15 bases separated the two germline ends. The CDR3 coding sequence is TGTGCCAGCAGCTTAGGCCTGAGGAAGGTTGGCACAGATACGCAGTATTTT. Translating it yields CASSLGLRKVGTDTQYF.

The V and J genes are TRBV19 and TRBJ2-2; D unclear. The germline V and J ends were trimmed by 6 bases and 0 bases, with 14 bases remaining between them. CDR1 is LNHDA and CDR2 is SQIVND in the germline V gene (reference sequence). The CDR3 consists of 16 residues. Here the CDR3 reads CASRETLVANTGELFF. Written as DNA, the CDR3 is TGTGCCAGTAGAGAGACCCTAGTCGCGAACACCGGGGAGCTGTTTTTT.

This clone was picked up one time. Other nucleotide sequences in the sample specify the same CDR3. The genes are TRBV6-5 and TRBJ2-2, with 7 bases fitting TRBD1. The junction had 2 bases not matched to a gene; V was cut back by 2 bases and J by 5 bases. The CDR3 sequence is 14 residues long. Per the germline V gene, CDR1 is MNHEY and CDR2 is SVGAGI. The chain's CDR3 is CASSYPGGTGELFF. Written as DNA, the CDR3 is TGTGCCAGCAGTTACCCAGGGGGAACCGGGGAGCTGTTTTTT.

A few counts support this clone. CDR3 DNA: TGTGCCAGCAGAGCAACAGGCTCTGGAAACACCATATATTTT. It codes for CASRATGSGNTIYF. V gene TRBV2 combines with J gene TRBJ1-3; D may be TRBD1 (5 bases). CDR1 and CDR2 from the germline V gene are SNHLY and FYNNEI. The V and J ends lost 6 bases and 0 bases respectively, with 9 bases between them. CDR3 length equals 14 residues.